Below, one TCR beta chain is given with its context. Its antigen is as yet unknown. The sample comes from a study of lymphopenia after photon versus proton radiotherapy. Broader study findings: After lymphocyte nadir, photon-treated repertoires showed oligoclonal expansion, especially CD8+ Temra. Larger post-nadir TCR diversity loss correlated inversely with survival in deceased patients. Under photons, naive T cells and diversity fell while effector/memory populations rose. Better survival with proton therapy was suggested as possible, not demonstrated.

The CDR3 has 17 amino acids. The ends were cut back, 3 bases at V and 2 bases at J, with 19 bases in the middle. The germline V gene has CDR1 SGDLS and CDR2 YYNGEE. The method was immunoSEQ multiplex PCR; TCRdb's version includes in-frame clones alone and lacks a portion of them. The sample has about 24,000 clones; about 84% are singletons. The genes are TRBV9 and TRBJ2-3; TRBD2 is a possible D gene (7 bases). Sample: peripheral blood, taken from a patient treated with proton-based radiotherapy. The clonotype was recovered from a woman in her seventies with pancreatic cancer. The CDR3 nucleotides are TGTGCCAGCAGCGCGTCCCGAGGGGGGGCGTTCACAGATACGCAGTATTTT. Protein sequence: CASSASRGGAFTDTQYF. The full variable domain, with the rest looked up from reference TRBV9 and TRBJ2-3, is DSGVTQTPKHLITATGQRVTLRCSPRSGDLSVYWYQQSLDQGLQFLIQYYNGEERAKGNILERFSAQQFPDLHSELNLSSLELGDSALYFCASSASRGGAFTDTQYFGPGTRLTVL.